The 7 T cell receptor beta chains below come from one sample, sequenced in a study of blood T cell repertoires in COVID-19. The assay was immunoSEQ multiplex PCR, and TCRdb's table has in-frame clones only and misses some. The sample has 95,000 to 120,000 clones, around 89% seen once; the top ten hold roughly 4.4%. Sequencing input: peripheral blood. The receptors originated from a woman between 50 and 59 years old with acute or convalescent COVID-19.

The sample holds one count of this clone. The chain is built from TRBV7-2 and TRBJ1-2; TRBD1 matches 8 bases. J was trimmed by 6 bases and V by 4 bases; bases with no gene match: 4. The germline gives CDR1 SGHTA, CDR2 FQGNSA. The CDR3 spans 13 residues. This CDR3 reads CASSWGQDDGYTF. DNA for the CDR3: TGTGCCAGCAGCTGGGGACAGGACGATGGCTACACCTTC.

The chain carries TRBV2 and TRBJ1-6; TRBD1 might be the D (6 bases). This CDR3 is 15 amino acids long. CDR1 SNHLY and CDR2 FYNNEI come from the germline V gene. V was trimmed by 9 bases and J by 0 bases, leaving 12 bases between them. The CDR3, as DNA: TGTGCCAGAGGGGAGGGGGTCTCCTATAATTCACCCCTCCACTTT. Translated, it gives CARGEGVSYNSPLHF.

Only one count was recorded for this clone. V and J are TRBV25-1 and TRBJ1-4; tentatively, D is TRBD1 (6 bases). This CDR3 has 14 amino acids. Per the germline V gene, CDR1 is MGHDK and CDR2 is SYGVNS. Trimming removed 4 bases at V and 8 bases at J, with 14 bases between. The CDR3 nucleotides are TGTGCCAGCAGTGCAGGGGCAGGCCGGGAAAAACTGTTTTTT. Translated: CASSAGAGREKLFF.

The V gene is TRBV27, the J gene TRBJ2-7; TRBD2 aligns across 7 bases. CDR3 length: 13 residues. V dropped 3 bases and J dropped 5; count of bases not matched to a gene: 4. The V gene's germline CDR1 is MNHEY and CDR2 SMNVEV (reference sequence). DNA of the CDR3: TGTGCCAGCAGTTTGCGGGAGAAAGACGAGCAGTACTTC. It translates to CASSLREKDEQYF.

This chain links TRBV5-6 with TRBJ2-7; 7 bases fit TRBD2. The CDR3 contains 16 residues. Germline CDR1 reads SGHDT; CDR2 reads YYEEEE. J was trimmed by 0 bases and V by 6 bases; bases with no gene match: 12. CDR3 region: CASTPTPSGGSYEQYF. The CDR3 DNA reads as TGTGCCAGCACCCCTACCCCTTCGGGAGGCTCCTACGAGCAGTACTTC.

The chain carries TRBV19 and TRBJ1-2, with D tentatively TRBD1 (5 bases). This CDR3 region has 12 residues. V was pared by 7 bases and J by 6 bases, with 12 bases between. From germline, CDR1 is LNHDA and CDR2 SQIVND (reference sequence). CDR3 protein: CASNRQGHGYTF. CDR3 DNA sequence: TGTGCCAGTAATCGGCAGGGTCATGGCTACACCTTC. Variable domain in full (rest from reference TRBV19 and TRBJ1-2): DGGITQSPKYLFRKEGQNVTLSCEQNLNHDAMYWYRQDPGQGLRLIYYSQIVNDFQKGDIAEGYSVSREKKESFPLTVTSAQKNPTAFYLCASNRQGHGYTFGSGTRLTVV.

The chain carries TRBV10-3 and TRBJ1-4; tentatively, D is TRBD1 (6 bases). V shed 3 bases and J shed 8 bases, with 7 bases lying between them. Germline V gene sequence: CDR1 ENHRY, CDR2 SYGVKD. CDR3 length equals 12 residues. The CDR3 DNA reads as TGTGCCATCAGTGACAGGGGCGAAAAACTGTTTTTT. It encodes CAISDRGEKLFF.